This T cell receptor beta chain was recorded in a study of graft-versus-host responses after intestinal transplantation (dated by TCRdb to the early 2020s). Notes on the research overall: Recipients received multivisceral, liver-intestinal, or isolated intestinal transplants. Of the roughly 26 intestinal transplant recipients enrolled in the cohort, one of whom was a retransplant, a few patients without pretransplant specimens were excluded. Every recipient was given anti-thymocyte globulin induction, followed by 2 to 3 years of maintenance tacrolimus and steroids. Donor T cell macrochimerism was defined as a peak of at least 4% donor T cells among recipient peripheral blood mononuclear cells. Graft-versus-host and host-versus-graft alloreactive T cell clones were tracked in the graft, circulation and bone marrow after intestinal transplantation using bulk TCR-beta CDR3 sequencing. Samples from three later patients were sequenced in-house on an Illumina MiSeq with MiXCR processing rather than by the commercial service. To identify alloreactive clones, pre-transplant mixed lymphocyte reaction products were sequenced and then compared with unstimulated pre-transplant donor and recipient T cells. Points the paper makes about the study in general: Early after transplant, peak levels of circulating GvH clones were associated with declines in HvG clones. The conclusions were limited by the relatively low number and heterogeneity of the intestinal transplant patients. Patients with donor T cell macrochimerism had high GvH to HvG T cell clonal ratios in their allografts. GvH clones turned up in recipient bone marrow, with some appearing earlier in ileal mucosa or blood, a pattern consistent with an intestinal mucosal origin.

The library relied on the immunoSEQ multiplex PCR assay. For most patients, genomic DNA was isolated with the Qiagen DNeasy Blood and Tissue Kit and shipped frozen to Adaptive Biotechnologies for TCR sequencing. For most patients, genomic DNA was subjected to high-throughput TCR-beta CDR3 sequencing by Adaptive Biotechnologies. On the authors' methods: TCR sequencing data were retrieved from Adaptive's ImmunoSEQ software for 18 patients, whereas a few other patients were processed with MiXCR and VDJtools. CD4 versus CD8 sorting errors were corrected by removing sequences found in both subsets at a frequency ratio below 5:1. Because the origin of CDR3 nucleotide sequences shared between donor and recipient could not be assigned, those sequences were removed. To count as alloreactive, a clone needed at least 2-fold expansion over unstimulated cells and a minimum CFSE-low frequency of 0.002% (template counts) or 0.001% (read counts). Mappable clones were those detected in sequenced pre-transplant spleen, lymph node, or MLR CFSE-low populations of the donor or recipient. Cumulative frequency of alloreactive clones was calculated as a percentage of all sequences weighted by copy number. The clones in this table, taken by TCRdb from immuneACCESS, are in-frame only. Not every clone is retained; where verified, under half of the shortfall comes from an unresolved V gene, and the cause of the rest is unknown. That table furnishes V, J and clone size, whereas the DNA furnished D and trimming. A total of about 110,000 clones appear in this sample, 93% of them only once. The leading ten clones occupy 0.4% to 0.55% of the sample.

What this sample's time point label stands for: cells obtained before transplantation from donor or recipient. CD3+CD4+ and CD3+CD8+ populations were FACS-sorted from unstimulated pre-transplant donor and recipient cells taken from spleen or lymph nodes. Comments on this clone: The clone's antigen remains unknown. One base away there is no much larger clone; base qualities are not given.

CDR1 MNHEY and CDR2 SVGAGI are derived from the germline V gene. V and J are trimmed by 6 bases and 2 bases, and the gene matches miss 5 bases of the junction. Spanning cysteine to phenylalanine, the CDR3 consists of 14 amino acids. Of all the DNA, just the CDR3 is kept, 42 bases in frame from base 1. This TCR derives from a human donor who received an intestinal transplant. This specimen was unstimulated CD8+ T cells sorted from spleen or lymph node cells, taken before intestinal transplant. The V and J segments used are TRBV6-5 and TRBJ2-7, with 9 central nucleotides matching TRBD1. The encoded CDR3 is CASRMGQGAYEQYF. The nucleotide sequence reads TGTGCCAGCAGGATGGGACAGGGTGCCTACGAGCAGTACTTC.